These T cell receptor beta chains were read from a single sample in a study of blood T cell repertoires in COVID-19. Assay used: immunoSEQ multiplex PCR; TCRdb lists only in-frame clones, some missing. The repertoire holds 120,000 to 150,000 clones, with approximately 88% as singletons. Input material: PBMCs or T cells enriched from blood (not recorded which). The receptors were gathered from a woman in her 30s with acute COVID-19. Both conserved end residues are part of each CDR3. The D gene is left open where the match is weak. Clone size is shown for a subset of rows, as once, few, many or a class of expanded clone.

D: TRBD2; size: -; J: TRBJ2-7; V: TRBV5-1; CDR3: CASSLEGAGGVHEQYF; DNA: TGCGCCAGCAGCTTGGAAGGAGCGGGAGGGGTCCACGAGCAGTACTTC
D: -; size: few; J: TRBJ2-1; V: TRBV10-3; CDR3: CAIRENSDNEQFF; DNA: TGTGCCATCAGAGAGAATTCCGACAATGAGCAGTTCTTC
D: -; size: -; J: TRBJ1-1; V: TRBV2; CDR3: CASSLEQGYTEAFF; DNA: TGTGCCAGCAGTCTAGAACAGGGTTACACTGAAGCTTTCTTT
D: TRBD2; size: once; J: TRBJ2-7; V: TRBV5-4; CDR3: CASSLESSGKYEQYF; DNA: TGTGCCAGCAGCTTGGAGTCTAGCGGGAAGTACGAGCAGTACTTC
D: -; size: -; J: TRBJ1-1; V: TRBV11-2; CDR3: CASRSQENTEAFF; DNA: TGTGCCAGCAGGTCACAGGAAAACACTGAAGCTTTCTTT
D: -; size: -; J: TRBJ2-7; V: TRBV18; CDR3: CASSPGGFIYEQYF; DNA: TGTGCCAGCTCACCGGGGGGATTTATCTACGAGCAGTACTTC
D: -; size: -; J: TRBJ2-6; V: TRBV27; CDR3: CASSSVSRSGANVLTF; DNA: TGTGCCAGCAGTTCCGTCTCCCGCTCTGGGGCCAACGTCCTGACTTTC
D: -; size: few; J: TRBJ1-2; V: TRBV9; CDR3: CASSGRTDYGYTF; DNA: TGTGCCAGCAGCGGGCGGACAGACTATGGCTACACCTTC
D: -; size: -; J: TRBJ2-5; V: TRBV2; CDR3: CASSSGQGGGTQYF; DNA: TGTGCCAGCAGTTCTGGACAGGGCGGGGGGACCCAGTACTTC
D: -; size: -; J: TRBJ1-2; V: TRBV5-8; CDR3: CASSKDILYGYTF; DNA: TGTGCCAGCAGCAAGGACATTCTCTATGGCTACACCTTC
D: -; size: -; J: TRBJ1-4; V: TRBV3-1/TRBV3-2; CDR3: CASSQPPSRDCGEKLFF; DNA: TGTGCCAGCAGCCAACCACCAAGCCGGGATTGCGGCGAAAAACTGTTTTTT
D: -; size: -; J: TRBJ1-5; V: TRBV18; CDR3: CASRRVAGTTDSNHSPQHF; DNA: TGTGCCAGCCGGCGGGTAGCCGGAACCACGGATAGCAATCATTCGCCCCAGCATTTT
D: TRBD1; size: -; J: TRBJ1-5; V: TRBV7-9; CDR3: CASSPPGQGIQPQHF; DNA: TGTGCCAGCAGCCCCCCGGGACAGGGTATCCAGCCCCAGCATTTT
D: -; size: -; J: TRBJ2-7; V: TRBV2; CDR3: CASKVELAEVYEQYF; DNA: TGTGCCAGCAAAGTGGAACTAGCAGAAGTCTACGAGCAGTACTTC
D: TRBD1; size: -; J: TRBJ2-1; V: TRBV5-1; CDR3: CASSWGTGSYNEQFF; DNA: TGCGCCAGCAGCTGGGGGACAGGGTCCTACAATGAGCAGTTCTTC
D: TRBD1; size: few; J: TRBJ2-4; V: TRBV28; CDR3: CASIQGAGNIQYF; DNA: TGTGCCAGCATACAGGGGGCAGGAAACATTCAGTACTTC
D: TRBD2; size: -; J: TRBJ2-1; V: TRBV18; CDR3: CASQLSGLAGNEQFF; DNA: TGTGCCAGCCAACTTTCAGGACTAGCGGGAAATGAGCAGTTCTTC
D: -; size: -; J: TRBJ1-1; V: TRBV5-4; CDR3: CASSLEGRGNEAFF; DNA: TGTGCCAGCAGCTTGGAGGGGCGCGGAAATGAAGCTTTCTTT
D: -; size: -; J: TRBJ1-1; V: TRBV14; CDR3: CASSQSVETRAFF; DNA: TGTGCCAGCAGCCAATCCGTGGAGACTCGCGCTTTCTTT
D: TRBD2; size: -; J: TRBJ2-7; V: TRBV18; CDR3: CASSHTGLYEQYF; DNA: TGTGCCAGCTCACACACGGGACTATACGAGCAGTACTTC
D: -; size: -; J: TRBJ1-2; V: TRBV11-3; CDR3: CASSLVSVYGYTF; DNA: TGTGCCAGCAGCTTAGTTTCGGTCTATGGCTACACCTTC
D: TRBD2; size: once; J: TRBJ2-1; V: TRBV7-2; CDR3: CASSLVASGPSGNEQFF; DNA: TGTGCCAGCAGCTTAGTTGCTAGCGGGCCTTCGGGCAATGAGCAGTTCTTC
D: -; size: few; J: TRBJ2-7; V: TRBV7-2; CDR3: CASSLSWTASYEQYF; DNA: TGTGCCAGCAGCTTATCGTGGACAGCCTCCTACGAGCAGTACTTC
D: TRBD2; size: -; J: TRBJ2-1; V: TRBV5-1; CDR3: CASSLTSGSYNEQFF; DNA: TGCGCCAGCAGCTTGACTAGCGGGAGCTACAATGAGCAGTTCTTC
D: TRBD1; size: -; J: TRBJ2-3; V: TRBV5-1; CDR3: CASTRTGRDTQYF; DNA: TGCGCCAGCACCAGGACAGGGAGAGATACGCAGTATTTT
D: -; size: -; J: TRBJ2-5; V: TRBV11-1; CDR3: CASSFDSGSRETQYF; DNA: TGTGCCAGCAGCTTCGATTCCGGGTCACGGGAGACCCAGTACTTC
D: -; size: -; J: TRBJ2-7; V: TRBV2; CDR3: CASSDRDFSYEQYF; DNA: TGTGCCAGCAGTGATAGGGACTTTTCCTACGAGCAGTACTTC
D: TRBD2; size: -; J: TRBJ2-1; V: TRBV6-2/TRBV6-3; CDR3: CASSNAVAGEQFF; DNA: TGTGCCAGCAGCAACGCCGTAGCGGGAGAGCAGTTCTTC
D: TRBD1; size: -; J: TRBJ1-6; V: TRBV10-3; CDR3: CAIQRQGAGSPLHF; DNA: TGTGCCATCCAAAGACAGGGGGCAGGGTCACCCCTCCACTTT
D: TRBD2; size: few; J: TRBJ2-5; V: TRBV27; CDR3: CASSYGPTSGETQYF; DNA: TGTGCCAGCAGCTACGGCCCGACTAGCGGAGAGACCCAGTACTTC
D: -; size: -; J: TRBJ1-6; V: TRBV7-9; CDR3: CASSPGPGVVIGSPLHF; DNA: TGTGCCAGCAGCCCTGGTCCGGGGGTAGTAATTGGTTCACCCCTCCACTTT
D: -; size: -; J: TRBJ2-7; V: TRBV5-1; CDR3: CASSFYPTDYYEQYF; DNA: TGCGCCAGCAGCTTCTATCCGACTGACTACTACGAGCAGTACTTC